This TCR beta chain was captured by sequencing in a study of T cells in Graves' hyperthyroidism and ophthalmopathy. This clonotype was picked up many times. Diagnoses were made from clinical symptoms, serum measures (thyroxine and TRAb), thyroid ultrasound and orbital computed tomography. Between the trimmed V and J ends, which lost 0 bases and 1 base, there was a span of 9 bases. The CDR3 totals 15 residues. The germline gives CDR1 MDHEN, CDR2 SYDVKM. Amplification targeted TCR beta CDR3 regions from RNA transcripts. Using the HTBI primer set, a first-round RT-PCR was run on the TCR CDR3. TCRdb called the multiplex PCR reads again in MiXCR, with one record for every CDR3 protein. The sample lists roughly 500,000 distinct CDR3 sequences, about 16% occurring once.

The gene calls are TRBV28 and TRBJ2-5, with D possibly TRBD1 on 6 matching bases. This TCR was sampled from a woman aged 25 to 39 with Graves' ophthalmopathy. The specimen sequenced was blood. The CDR3 sequence is CASSLWTGVQETQYF. CDR3 sequence (DNA): TGTGCCAGCAGTTTATGGACAGGCGTCCAAGAGACCCAGTACTTC.